This TCR beta chain comes out of a study of cytomegalovirus exposure and HLA in healthy donors (TCRdb year 2017). Study-wide context: In an earlier analysis of fewer than 750 of the donors, 250 to 300 Gb of sequence data and 90 million to 130 million unique TCR beta sequences from about 180 million T cells were reported. To predict cytomegalovirus infection status, the study combined high-throughput TCR immunosequencing, statistical association of individual TCRs with disease status, and machine learning. Alongside the repertoire data, information on donor age, sex, ethnicity and CMV serostatus was compiled. To decide whether each TCR beta V gene segment behaved as functional or pseudogenic, an earlier analysis of several hundred of the donors relied on high-throughput TCR beta sequencing. Class I and class II HLA loci were covered by the typing at four-digit resolution. In the later analysis, no new phenotypic data were used to find candidate immune exposures; instead, reliance was placed on TCR beta sequences and their occurrence across donors. Every repertoire in the discovery cohort had been generated on one and the same sequencing platform. The study was designed to test whether signatures of past pathogen exposure could be identified by cataloging public T cell receptors. Using immunosequencing, the study profiled T cell repertoires from roughly 650 subjects and related those repertoires to cytomegalovirus serostatus. A later analysis re-analyzed previously published TCR beta repertoires from roughly 600 donors and added high-resolution HLA genotyping to study TCR occurrence patterns. Around 330 gigabases of sequencing data and 91 million or so unique TCR sequences made up an early release that covered approximately 700 HLA-typed donors. Among about 400 genotyped donors of the cohort, an average of approximately 240,000 unique TCR beta nucleotide sequences was sequenced per donor, of which about 18% were non-productive. The number of typed donors differed by locus: about 629-630 for A, B, C, DRB1 and DQB1; approximately 520 for DQA1; around 580 for DPA1; and some 450 for DPB1. Because of strong linkage in the cohort, roughly five DR-DQ haplotypes were treated as single units for association and clustering. Among the approximately 400 genotyped donors, about 83% belonged to the genetic ancestry cluster associated with self-reported Caucasian donors. Besides the first cohort of some 670 subjects, a separate validation cohort made up of over 95 different subjects was used. A later genetic analysis used genome-wide SNP genotypes for 398 of the 666 donors, treating that subset as a discovery cohort. The paper's findings and limits, for the study overall: A cluster of highly shared sequence variants was judged likely to represent a technical artifact of the sequencing pipeline. A later genetic analysis reported fewer N-insertions in productive TCRs among donors in an Asian-associated ancestry cluster than the approximately 670-donor mean. A total of roughly 160 TCR beta chains were listed by the study as associated with cytomegalovirus. Three of the identified cytomegalovirus-associated TCR beta chains were confirmed in vitro to be specific for cytomegalovirus antigens. Because counts were too low, around 17 rarely observed V segments, including chromosome 9 orphons, were left out of the earlier analysis of over 550 of the donors. CMV serostatus was the only immune exposure information available for the cohort. In a later analysis, several top co-occurrence clusters were reported to appear linked to parvovirus B19, influenza, CMV and Epstein-Barr virus. In a later analysis, the rate of TCR association differed among HLA loci, with DRB1 alleles having the most associated TCRs and HLA-C alleles having the fewest. Some IMGT-functional V segments, including TRBV6-2 and TRBV6-3, could not be told apart with the 87-base-pair reads, so those segments were excluded. Compared with equally common non-associated chains, HLA-associated TCR beta chains in a later analysis were more clonally expanded and had lower generation probabilities. The cohort was sequenced for TCR beta chains only, and without alpha or paired-chain data the features that could be detected were limited. Cytomegalovirus status was reported to be diagnosed by the classifier with high specificity and sensitivity in both the original and validation cohorts. Linkage disequilibrium might explain the correlated functional status among segregating V segments, but an unknown experimental factor could not be excluded. Across donors, most TCR sequences were observed very rarely, whereas some public TCRs were present in many individuals. When HLA alleles, especially DR and DQ, strongly co-occurred, attributing TCR associations to individual alleles was difficult. HLA typing was unavailable for some donors at each locus, so association tests used only the typed subset. The presence/absence analyses assumed that sequencing depth was roughly uniform across donors, and that assumption may not be true. The authors suggested that the approach could potentially be extended to other disease states and immunological phenotypes. A further reported finding was that TCR beta sequences accurately predicted the HLA-A and HLA-B alleles for most subjects in the first cohort. In a later analysis, most CMV-associated TCR beta chains were found to appear HLA-restricted, with HLA associations seemingly driven largely by CMV exposure. Specific HLA alleles were associated with 15,000 to 20,000 TCR beta sequences at a false discovery rate of 0.05 in a later analysis. An earlier analysis of approximately 570 of the donors showed that most TCR beta V segments appeared in productive rearrangements either about 87% or about 30% of the time, which broadly matched IMGT annotations. V-gene and J-gene trimming of TCR beta chains was associated with a missense DCLRE1C variant in a later genetic analysis, and the association was replicated in an independent cohort.

Library preparation employed the immunoSEQ multiplex PCR assay. A mixture of 60 forward primers for TCR Vbeta segments and 13 reverse primers for TCR Jbeta segments was used in the multiplex PCR. A multiplex PCR assay on genomic DNA amplified the CDR3 region of rearranged TCR beta genes. The Illumina HiSeq System was used to sequence the amplified TCR beta libraries as 87-base-pair reads. The paper's data handling went like this. A later analysis tallied 75 million to 95 million unique TCR beta chains across the 666 repertoires, and approximately 9.9 million of those chains were shared by two or more donors. Raw reads were error-corrected and collapsed into unique sequences by a nearest-neighbor algorithm in which closely related sequences were merged to remove PCR and sequencing errors. To assign V, D and J gene segments, CDR3 sequences were aligned to IMGT reference sequences. For a sequence to be retained, at least a six-nucleotide match to both a V gene segment and a J gene segment was required. Rearrangements were classified as productive when the CDR3 lacked stop codons and remained in frame with V and J, and all other rearrangements were classified as non-productive. CDR3 was defined according to IMGT convention as the region running from the second conserved V-encoded cysteine to the conserved J-encoded phenylalanine. The earlier analysis of about 640 of the donors excluded any sequence lacking an unambiguous match to a single V gene segment. In an earlier analysis of around 590 of the donors, a V segment was called functional when productive rearrangements were above 56.7%, and segregating when the standard deviation between donors exceeded 5%. A statistical classification framework was built for diagnosing cytomegalovirus status from the catalog of TCR beta chain sequences. A later analysis assigned V and J genes by comparing TCR nucleotide sequences with IMGT/GENE-DB human TR gene sequences. In a later analysis, CDR3 sequences and most-parsimonious VDJ recombination scenarios were assigned using the TCRdist pipeline. In a later analysis, every TCR beta chain was defined by the combination of its CDR3 amino acid sequence and its V-gene family, and reads without a unique V-gene family were dropped. To address suspected cross-contamination and a sequencing artifact, a later analysis removed around 600 highly shared, low-generation-probability nucleotide sequences. In a later analysis, a clonal expansion index for each public chain was calculated from normalized within-repertoire ranks of inferred template counts. In a later analysis, generation probabilities were computed using a VDJ recombination model fitted to out-of-frame rearrangements, and the results were checked against IGoR. A later analysis scored TCR-TCR, TCR-HLA and TCR-CMV co-occurrence with hypergeometric tests, applying a repertoire-size bias correction to TCR pairs. A later analysis estimated false discovery rates by permuting HLA or CMV assignments 20 times. In a later analysis, co-occurring TCRs were grouped with DBSCAN, and TCRdist sequence similarity was added when clustering was performed within HLA-allele-positive subsets. For co-occurrence clustering, repertoires with fewer than 30,000 or more than 120,000 public chains were excluded, along with roughly 5 repertoires with anomalous nucleotide sharing. TCRdb took this table from immuneACCESS and kept in-frame rearrangements with V and J called. Such tables lack part of the clones; where checked against another copy, unresolved V genes explain under half of the gap, and the rest is unexplained. The V and J calls and clone size were taken over from that table, and D and trimming were inferred from the DNA. This sample is represented by some 130,000 clones; 78% of them were singletons. The biggest ten clones account for about 1.8% of the sample.

A remark on this clone: What this receptor recognizes is not known. Qualities for individual bases were not recorded, and no much larger clone is one base off.

Per the germline V gene, SGHRS is the CDR1 and YFSETQ is the CDR2. The CDR3 numbers 18 residues from cysteine through phenylalanine. Only CDR3 DNA remains: 54 bases, in frame from the first base. V lost 1 base and J lost 7 bases, and the count of bases not matched to a germline gene is 16. The cohort comprised 666 healthy bone marrow donors. Cohort members were all nominally healthy when sampled, although unrecorded immune exposures were likely present. The donor tested CMV seronegative, placing the donor among the 350 or so seronegative members of the cohort. A peripheral blood sample was provided by each donor, and peripheral blood mononuclear cells were used for TCR beta sequencing. The Qiagen DNeasy Blood Extraction Kit was used to extract genomic DNA from the blood cell samples.

This clonotype was sampled from a woman aged 40 to 50 in good health and CMV-seronegative. Rearrangement joined TRBV5-1 to TRBJ2-1; TRBD2 aligns with 8 central bases. Source material: PBMCs. CDR3 region: CASSLQPGGGPGSNEQFF. The DNA is TGCGCCAGCAGCTTGCAACCGGGGGGGGGTCCAGGTTCGAATGAGCAGTTCTTC.